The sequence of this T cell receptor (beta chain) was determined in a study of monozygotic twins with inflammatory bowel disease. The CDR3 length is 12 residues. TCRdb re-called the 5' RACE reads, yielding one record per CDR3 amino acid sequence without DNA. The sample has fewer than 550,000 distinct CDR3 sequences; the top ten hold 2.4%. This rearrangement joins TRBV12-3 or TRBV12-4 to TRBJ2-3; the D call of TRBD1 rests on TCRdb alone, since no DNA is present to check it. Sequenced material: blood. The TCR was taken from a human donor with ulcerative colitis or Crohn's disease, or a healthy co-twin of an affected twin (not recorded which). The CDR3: CASLDGTDTQYF.